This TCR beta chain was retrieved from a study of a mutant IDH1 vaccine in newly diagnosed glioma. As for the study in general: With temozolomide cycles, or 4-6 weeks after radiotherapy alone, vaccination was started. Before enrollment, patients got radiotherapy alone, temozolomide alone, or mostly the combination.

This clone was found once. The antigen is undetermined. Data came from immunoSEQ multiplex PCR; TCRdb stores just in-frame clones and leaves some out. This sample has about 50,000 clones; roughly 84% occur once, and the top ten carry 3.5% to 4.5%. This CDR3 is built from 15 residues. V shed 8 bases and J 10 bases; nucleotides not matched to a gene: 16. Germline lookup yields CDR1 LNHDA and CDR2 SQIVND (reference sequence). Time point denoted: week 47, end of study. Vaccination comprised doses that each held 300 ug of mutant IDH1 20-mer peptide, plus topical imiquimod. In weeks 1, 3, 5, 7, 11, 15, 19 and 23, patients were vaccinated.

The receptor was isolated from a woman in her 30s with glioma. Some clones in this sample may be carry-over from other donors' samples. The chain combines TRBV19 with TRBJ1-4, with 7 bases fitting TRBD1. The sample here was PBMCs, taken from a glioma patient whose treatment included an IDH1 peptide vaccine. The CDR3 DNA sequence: TGTGCCAGTTATAAGGGGGCCCGCCGTAGAGGAAAACTGTTTTTT. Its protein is CASYKGARRRGKLFF.